This T cell receptor (beta chain) was documented in a study of identical twins. The CDR3 length is 15 residues. Germline CDR1 SGHRS, CDR2 YFSETQ. V was trimmed by 5 bases and J by 5 bases, leaving 18 bases between them. Via MiXCR, TCRdb re-called the 5' RACE reads, giving one row per CDR3 protein. Of 450,000 or so distinct CDR3 sequences listed, approximately 18% are singletons. On this clonotype: Its antigen is unknown.

The study's findings and limits: The study drew conclusions from cross-sectional statistical analysis, not from following the same donors. The authors noted that invariant MAIT and iNKT cells could partly confound zero-insertion analyses.

The receptor was derived from a man aged 45 to 65 in good health. The J gene is TRBJ2-3, the V gene TRBV5-1; D could derive from TRBD1 or TRBD2 (5 bases each). The sequenced material came from naive T cells sorted from blood. DNA for the CDR3: TGCGCCAGCAGACTCGGGGCCCGGGGCAGAGATACGCAGTATTTT. Its translation is CASRLGARGRDTQYF.